The rows below give T cell receptor beta chains drawn from one sample of a study of PD-L1 blockade in urothelial cancer. Only in-frame clones appear in the TCRdb table, and some are missing; sequencing was by immunoSEQ multiplex PCR. The sample has around 120,000 clones, approximately 90% seen once. This sample comprised PBMCs, obtained around atezolizumab (anti-PD-L1) treatment. Receptors originate from a man between 60 and 75 years old with urothelial cancer. The CDR3 runs from the conserved cysteine through the conserved F or W. A D gene is named only where the DNA matches it firmly. The listing skips clone size in some rows; elsewhere it reads once, few, many or a size class.

j_gene: TRBJ2-2; v_gene: TRBV18; abundance: NA; d_gene: TRBD1; CDR3aa: CASSKTGTGLTGELFF; CDR3nt: TGTGCCAGCTCAAAGACCGGGACAGGCCTCACCGGGGAGCTGTTTTTT
j_gene: TRBJ2-3; v_gene: TRBV7-2; abundance: once; d_gene: TRBD1; CDR3aa: CASSPGTGATDTQYF; CDR3nt: TGTGCCAGCAGCCCCGGGACAGGGGCCACAGATACGCAGTATTTT
j_gene: TRBJ2-7; v_gene: TRBV5-6; abundance: NA; d_gene: NA; CDR3aa: CASSGSRRGGSYEQYF; CDR3nt: TGTGCCAGCAGCGGGAGTAGGAGGGGGGGTTCCTACGAGCAGTACTTC
j_gene: TRBJ1-2; v_gene: TRBV4-2; abundance: NA; d_gene: NA; CDR3aa: CASSQDISYGYTF; CDR3nt: TGTGCCAGCAGCCAAGATATCAGCTATGGCTACACCTTC
j_gene: TRBJ1-1; v_gene: TRBV5-4; abundance: NA; d_gene: NA; CDR3aa: CASSIPTANTEAFF; CDR3nt: TGTGCCAGCAGCATCCCGACAGCGAACACTGAAGCTTTCTTT
j_gene: TRBJ2-3; v_gene: TRBV10-3; abundance: NA; d_gene: TRBD1; CDR3aa: CAISDRQGATSDTQYF; CDR3nt: TGTGCCATCAGTGATAGACAGGGGGCAACGTCAGATACGCAGTATTTT
j_gene: TRBJ2-1; v_gene: TRBV5-1; abundance: NA; d_gene: NA; CDR3aa: CASSGGNNEQFF; CDR3nt: TGCGCCAGCAGCGGCGGTAACAATGAGCAGTTCTTC
j_gene: TRBJ2-5; v_gene: TRBV6-6; abundance: NA; d_gene: NA; CDR3aa: CASSYSRDTTETQYF; CDR3nt: TGTGCCAGCAGTTACTCTCGGGATACGACGGAGACCCAGTACTTC
j_gene: TRBJ2-7; v_gene: TRBV7-8; abundance: once; d_gene: NA; CDR3aa: CASSLAGGYEQYF; CDR3nt: TGTGCCAGCAGCTTAGCGGGAGGCTACGAGCAGTACTTC
j_gene: TRBJ1-5; v_gene: TRBV29-1; abundance: NA; d_gene: NA; CDR3aa: CSVEVGRGQPQHF; CDR3nt: TGCAGCGTTGAAGTAGGCAGGGGTCAGCCCCAGCATTTT
j_gene: TRBJ1-1; v_gene: TRBV19; abundance: few; d_gene: TRBD1; CDR3aa: CASSIADRGNTEAFF; CDR3nt: TGTGCCAGTAGTATAGCGGACAGGGGGAACACTGAAGCTTTCTTT
j_gene: TRBJ2-1; v_gene: TRBV28; abundance: NA; d_gene: TRBD2; CDR3aa: CASSFRGGENEQFF; CDR3nt: TGTGCCAGCAGTTTTCGCGGGGGGGAAAATGAGCAGTTCTTC
j_gene: TRBJ1-1; v_gene: TRBV7-9; abundance: NA; d_gene: NA; CDR3aa: CASSLGSAKNTEAFF; CDR3nt: TGTGCCAGCAGCTTGGGTTCAGCGAAGAACACTGAAGCTTTCTTT
j_gene: TRBJ2-1; v_gene: TRBV19; abundance: NA; d_gene: NA; CDR3aa: CASSIKAALAEQFF; CDR3nt: TGTGCCAGTAGTATCAAGGCGGCCCTCGCGGAGCAGTTCTTC
j_gene: TRBJ2-3; v_gene: TRBV9; abundance: NA; d_gene: NA; CDR3aa: CASSAGHRTDTQYF; CDR3nt: TGTGCCAGCAGCGCAGGCCATCGCACAGATACGCAGTATTTT
j_gene: TRBJ1-4; v_gene: TRBV28; abundance: NA; d_gene: TRBD1; CDR3aa: CASSTGQATNEKLFF; CDR3nt: TGTGCCAGCAGTACCGGACAGGCAACTAATGAAAAACTGTTTTTT
j_gene: TRBJ1-4; v_gene: TRBV19; abundance: NA; d_gene: TRBD1; CDR3aa: CASSMRQGANYEDEKLFF; CDR3nt: TGTGCCAGTAGTATGAGGCAGGGGGCTAATTACGAGGATGAAAAACTGTTTTTT
j_gene: TRBJ2-2; v_gene: TRBV27; abundance: NA; d_gene: TRBD2; CDR3aa: CASSFLWLAGGPSNTGELFF; CDR3nt: TGTGCCAGCAGTTTCCTCTGGCTAGCGGGAGGGCCTAGTAACACCGGGGAGCTGTTTTTT
j_gene: TRBJ2-2; v_gene: TRBV4-3; abundance: few; d_gene: TRBD2; CDR3aa: CASSQGGLVSGELFF; CDR3nt: TGCGCCAGCAGCCAAGGGGGACTAGTATCCGGGGAGCTGTTTTTT
j_gene: TRBJ2-3; v_gene: TRBV10-3; abundance: NA; d_gene: NA; CDR3aa: CAIRPGGRTDTQYF; CDR3nt: TGTGCCATCAGGCCGGGGGGCCGCACAGATACGCAGTATTTT
j_gene: TRBJ2-1; v_gene: TRBV19; abundance: NA; d_gene: NA; CDR3aa: CASSASSIHEQFF; CDR3nt: TGTGCCAGTAGTGCGTCCTCCATACATGAGCAGTTCTTC
j_gene: TRBJ1-1; v_gene: TRBV21-1; abundance: once; d_gene: NA; CDR3aa: CASTPSGETGGEVNTEAFF; CDR3nt: TGTGCCAGCACCCCAAGCGGTGAAACAGGGGGCGAAGTGAACACTGAAGCTTTCTTT
j_gene: TRBJ2-1; v_gene: TRBV9; abundance: NA; d_gene: TRBD2; CDR3aa: CASSVGTSGTNEQFF; CDR3nt: TGTGCCAGCAGCGTAGGTACTAGCGGGACCAATGAGCAGTTCTTC
j_gene: TRBJ1-4; v_gene: TRBV29-1; abundance: NA; d_gene: TRBD1; CDR3aa: CSVEDQGGGKLFF; CDR3nt: TGCAGCGTTGAAGATCAGGGGGGAGGAAAACTGTTTTTT
j_gene: TRBJ1-3; v_gene: TRBV5-1; abundance: NA; d_gene: NA; CDR3aa: CASSLARQAGNTIYF; CDR3nt: TGCGCCAGCAGCTTGGCCCGGCAGGCGGGAAACACCATATATTTT
j_gene: TRBJ2-1; v_gene: TRBV6-5; abundance: NA; d_gene: TRBD2; CDR3aa: CASSYSIAGAEQFF; CDR3nt: TGTGCCAGCAGTTACTCGATAGCGGGGGCTGAGCAGTTCTTC
j_gene: TRBJ2-1; v_gene: TRBV29-1; abundance: NA; d_gene: NA; CDR3aa: CSVILADEQFF; CDR3nt: TGCAGCGTTATACTAGCCGATGAGCAGTTCTTC
j_gene: TRBJ1-2; v_gene: TRBV25-1; abundance: NA; d_gene: TRBD1; CDR3aa: CASSTGVGYGYTF; CDR3nt: TGTGCCAGCAGTACAGGGGTGGGGTATGGCTACACCTTC
j_gene: TRBJ1-6; v_gene: TRBV28; abundance: once; d_gene: NA; CDR3aa: CASSLGRFNSPLHF; CDR3nt: TGTGCCAGCAGTTTAGGCAGGTTCAATTCACCCCTCCACTTT
j_gene: TRBJ1-5; v_gene: TRBV6-5; abundance: NA; d_gene: TRBD1; CDR3aa: CASSFPGGGDQPQHF; CDR3nt: TGTGCCAGCAGTTTCCCAGGGGGCGGCGATCAGCCCCAGCATTTT
j_gene: TRBJ1-5; v_gene: TRBV10-3; abundance: few; d_gene: TRBD1; CDR3aa: CAANRGGSNQPQHF; CDR3nt: TGTGCCGCCAACAGGGGCGGGAGCAATCAGCCCCAGCATTTT
j_gene: TRBJ2-5; v_gene: TRBV5-6; abundance: NA; d_gene: NA; CDR3aa: CASKPGRAGKLYF; CDR3nt: TGTGCCAGTAAGCCAGGGCGGGCGGGGAAACTGTACTTC